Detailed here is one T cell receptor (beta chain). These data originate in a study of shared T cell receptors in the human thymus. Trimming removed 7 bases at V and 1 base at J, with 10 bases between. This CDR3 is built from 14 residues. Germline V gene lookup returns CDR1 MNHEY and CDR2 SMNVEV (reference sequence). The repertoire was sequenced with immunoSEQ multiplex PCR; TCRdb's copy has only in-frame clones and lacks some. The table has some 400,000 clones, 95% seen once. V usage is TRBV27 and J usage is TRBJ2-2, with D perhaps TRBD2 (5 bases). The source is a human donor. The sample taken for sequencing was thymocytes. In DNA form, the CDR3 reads TGTGCCAGCAAGCGGAGCAAGAACACCGGGGAGCTGTTTTTT. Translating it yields CASKRSKNTGELFF.